This TCR beta chain was identified in a study of blood T cell repertoires in COVID-19 (dated by TCRdb to the early 2020s). With respect to the entire study: Samples covering the acute and convalescent phases of COVID-19 were provided by collaborators in the United States, Italy and Spain. The prospective study material was composed of cDNA or gDNA derived from T cells, B-cell-depleted T cells, or PBMCs. Deeply sampled blood TCRbeta repertoires from subjects exposed to, actively infected with, or recovered from COVID-19 were included in the dataset. The repertoires were released in a freely available public database intended as a resource for research on the immune response to SARS-CoV-2. Samples came from the ongoing ImmuneRACE study (first 160 participants) plus 1,254 subjects from 6 global collaborators. Sample metadata almost always included a de-identified subject ID, COVID-19 status, age in years and sex. Where available, HLA class I and class II types were taken from metadata supplied by the sample provider and were not determined by assay-based typing. Beyond this particular receptor, the publication reports: Clinical and demographic metadata were provided uncurated, with the amount varying by source and participant.

From the germline V gene, CDR1 is MNHEY and CDR2 is SVGEGT. Counted from cysteine to phenylalanine, this CDR3 has 16 amino acids. Here the CDR3 DNA is all that survives: 48 bases in frame from base 1. Deletion took 2 bases off V and 9 bases off J, with a span of 17 bases between the germline ends. In the prospective study, participants were roughly 18 to 90 years old, resided in 24 geographic areas of the United States, and were enrolled through a virtual design. In the prospective study, cohorts were assigned on the basis of participant-reported clinical history obtained from a screening survey and a study questionnaire. Recovered participants in ImmuneRACE Cohort 3 were defined by two consecutive negative NP/OP PCR tests, clearance by a healthcare professional, or resolution of symptoms. In the prospective study, mobile phlebotomists collected whole blood, serum and a nasopharyngeal or oropharyngeal swab from each participant. Over a roughly two-month period, participants in the prospective study had the option of providing additional blood draws and questionnaires. Before DNA extraction, blood samples from the prospective study were shipped at room temperature or frozen.

Details on this clone: Its binding antigen is unknown. No per-base quality is available; no much larger clone lies one base away.

The immunoSEQ Assay, a bias-controlled multiplex PCR, was used to amplify TCRbeta CDR3 regions from genomic DNA. Regarding the original processing steps: The number of nucleated cells in each sample was estimated from the amplification of reference gene primers within the assay. Sequence reads were collapsed and filtered to measure the absolute abundance of every unique TCRbeta CDR3 rearrangement. For each sample, productive Simpson clonality was calculated by taking the square root of Simpson's diversity index across productive rearrangements. Here the immuneACCESS table is served through TCRdb, limited to in-frame sequences with V and J called. Missing clones are a known gap in these copies; in checked studies unresolved V genes cover under half, and the rest lacks a known reason. The V and J calls and the clone size are those of that table, but D and trimming were determined from the DNA. Across this sample there are fewer than 350,000 clones, with around 90% seen only once. The ten largest clonotypes hold 1.7% of the sample.

This receptor chain uses TRBV6-2 or TRBV6-3 and TRBJ1-6, with an unclear D gene assignment. Source material: PBMCs or T cells enriched from blood (not recorded which). The clonotype comes from a woman aged 35 to 49 who had recovered from COVID-19. The CDR3 sequence is CASSYGEGLDGSPLHF. The nucleotide sequence reads as follows: TGTGCCAGCAGTTACGGAGAAGGACTCGACGGTTCACCCCTCCACTTT.